These 3 T cell receptor beta chains were all obtained from the same sample, sequenced in a study of cytomegalovirus exposure and HLA in healthy donors. PCR involved 60 Vbeta and 13 Jbeta primers. The data were produced by immunoSEQ multiplex PCR, yet TCRdb's version contains in-frame clones alone and is incomplete. Found here are about 59,000 clones, about four fifths of them singletons; the top ten hold 3.5% to 4%. The sample was PBMCs. The receptor set was obtained from a woman between 40 and 50 years old in good health and CMV-seronegative.

The CDR3 DNA is TGTGCCAGCTGGACAGGGTATAATCAGCCCCAGCATTTT. It encodes CASWTGYNQPQHF. The chain combines TRBV2 with TRBJ1-5, with 8 bases identical to TRBD1. This CDR3 contains 13 residues. Germline V gene data show CDR1 as SNHLY and CDR2 as FYNNEI. Losses at the gene ends were 8 bases for V and 4 bases for J; bases not matched to a gene: 4.

As regards this clone: Other DNA sequences from this sample encode an identical CDR3 as well. The V gene is TRBV28, the J gene TRBJ1-2, with TRBD1 matching 11 bases. The V gene end was trimmed by 6 bases and the J gene end by 4 bases; junction bases not matched to a gene: 13. The CDR3 has 17 residues. Germline CDR1 and CDR2: MDHEN and SYDVKM. The CDR3 DNA reads as TGTGCCAGCAGCCTATGGGACAGGGGGGTAGAATTCTATGGCTACACCTTC. Its translation: CASSLWDRGVEFYGYTF.

The chain employs TRBV5-1 and TRBJ1-2, with TRBD1 identical over 8 bases. The CDR3 loop spans 15 amino acids. V was pared by 1 base and J by 4 bases, with 6 bases of the junction left unmatched. The germline gives CDR1 SGHRS, CDR2 YFSETQ. CDR3 sequence reads: CASSLNEGQGYGYTF. CDR3 nucleotides: TGCGCCAGCAGCTTGAACGAAGGACAGGGCTATGGCTACACCTTC.